These T cell receptor beta chains were read from a single sample in a study of OX40 agonist ivuxolimab in advanced cancers. Profiled with immunoSEQ multiplex PCR; TCRdb holds only in-frame clones, not every one. The sample contains more than 65,000 clones, about 91% of which appear only once. This sample comprised CD4+ or CD8+ T cells sorted from blood, obtained in a trial of the OX40 agonist ivuxolimab. The receptors stem from an adult with an advanced solid tumor such as melanoma, head and neck, liver or kidney cancer. Each CDR3 is given with its conserved first and last residue. The order of the fields is clone size, V gene, J gene, D gene, CDR3 DNA, CDR3 protein. The D gene is left open where the match is weak. Expanded clones get a size class; other rows say once, few or many, or leave the size out.

-	TRBV7-2	TRBJ1-2	-	TGTGCCAGCAGCTTAGAGGCAGGTACCTATGGCTACACCTTC	CASSLEAGTYGYTF
-	TRBV14	TRBJ1-1	TRBD1	TGTGCCAGCAGCCAGCAGGGACAGATGAACACTGAAGCTTTCTTT	CASSQQGQMNTEAFF
-	TRBV7-2	TRBJ2-7	-	TGTGCCAGCAGCTTTTACCCCACCGGGTACGAGCAGTACTTC	CASSFYPTGYEQYF
-	TRBV28	TRBJ2-7	-	TGTGCCAGCAGTTTACAGACTAGATCCTACGAGCAGTACTTC	CASSLQTRSYEQYF
-	TRBV14	TRBJ1-5	-	TGTGCCAGCAGCCAAGATCTCCGACAGCCCCAGCATTTT	CASSQDLRQPQHF
-	TRBV30	TRBJ1-5	-	TGTGCCTGGAGTGTAGGCGGAATTAGCAATCAGCCCCAGCATTTT	CAWSVGGISNQPQHF
-	TRBV6-5	TRBJ2-2	-	TGTGCCAGCAGTTCAACAGGAGTCACCGGGGAGCTGTTTTTT	CASSSTGVTGELFF
-	TRBV5-6	TRBJ1-5	TRBD1	TGTGCCAGCAGCGCGGGACAGGGGTTTCAGCCCCAGCATTTT	CASSAGQGFQPQHF
-	TRBV28	TRBJ1-5	TRBD1	TGTGCCAGCAGTTCGCACCGGGGACAGGGGATAAGTCAGCCCCAGCATTTT	CASSSHRGQGISQPQHF
once	TRBV4-1	TRBJ2-7	-	TGCGCCAGCAGCCAAGATCCCCCTAGTACTTACGAGCAGTACTTC	CASSQDPPSTYEQYF
-	TRBV6-6	TRBJ2-1	-	TGTGCCAGCACCATACTAGGACTGCATAATGAGCAGTTCTTC	CASTILGLHNEQFF
-	TRBV5-4	TRBJ2-7	-	TGTGCCAGCAGCTTGGCCGGCGGCGAGCAGTACTTC	CASSLAGGEQYF
once	TRBV5-4	TRBJ1-2	TRBD1	TGTGCCAGCAGCTTGGGACAGGGCGCCGGCTACACCTTC	CASSLGQGAGYTF
-	TRBV4-2	TRBJ2-7	TRBD2	TGTGCCAGCAGCCCGGGGGGATCTGGGTACGAGCAGTACTTC	CASSPGGSGYEQYF
-	TRBV19	TRBJ2-2	TRBD2	TGTGCCAGTAGTAGCTCTAGCGGGAGTTATACCGGGGAGCTGTTTTTT	CASSSSSGSYTGELFF
-	TRBV10-3	TRBJ2-6	-	TGTGCCATCAGTGAGTTCTCTGGGGCCAACGTCCTGACTTTC	CAISEFSGANVLTF
-	TRBV19	TRBJ1-5	-	TGTGCCAGTACGGCCTTTTCGTCGGGGGCTGATCAGCCCCAGCATTTT	CASTAFSSGADQPQHF
-	TRBV19	TRBJ2-1	TRBD2	TGTGCCAGTTCCGATAGCGGGAGAAATGAGTTCTTC	CASSDSGRNEFF
-	TRBV15	TRBJ2-5	-	TGTGCCACCAGCAGTGGGGCAGGGGAAGAGACCCAGTACTTC	CATSSGAGEETQYF
-	TRBV7-2	TRBJ2-3	-	TGTGCCAGCAGCTTACAGGGGGGGAGCACAGATACGCAGTATTTT	CASSLQGGSTDTQYF
many	TRBV14	TRBJ2-2	-	TGTGCCAGCAGCCAAGGCAGGGTCGACACCGGGGAGCTGTTTTTT	CASSQGRVDTGELFF
-	TRBV2	TRBJ1-5	-	TGTGCCAGCAGTGCCGGGACAAGCAATCAGCCCCAGCATTTT	CASSAGTSNQPQHF
-	TRBV28	TRBJ1-2	-	TGTGCCAGCAGTTTAGACGGACACTATGGCTACACCTTC	CASSLDGHYGYTF
-	TRBV19	TRBJ1-5	TRBD1	TGTGCCAGTAGAGGGACAGGCAATCAGCCCGAGCATTTT	CASRGTGNQPEHF
-	TRBV18	TRBJ2-1	-	TGTGCCAGCTCACCACCTCCTAGTCGGTCGCAGCCCTACAATGAGCAGTTCTTC	CASSPPPSRSQPYNEQFF
-	TRBV7-9	TRBJ2-7	TRBD2	TGTGCCAGCAGCTTAGAAGGGCTAGCGGGAGGTGGAGAGCAGTACTTC	CASSLEGLAGGGEQYF
-	TRBV18	TRBJ1-2	-	TGTGCCAGCTCACCATTCTCTGAGCAGGCCTATGGCTACACCTTC	CASSPFSEQAYGYTF
-	TRBV14	TRBJ1-1	-	TGTGCCAGCAGCCTCGCACTGAACACTGAAGCTTTCTTT	CASSLALNTEAFF
-	TRBV7-7	TRBJ2-2	TRBD2	TGTGCCAGCAGCTTAAATCCCCTAGCGGGGAACACCGGGGAGCTGTTTTTT	CASSLNPLAGNTGELFF
-	TRBV6-1	TRBJ2-5	TRBD1	TGTGCCAGCTGCATGAACAGGGGACGGGAGACCCAGTACTTC	CASCMNRGRETQYF
-	TRBV6-5	TRBJ2-2	-	TGTGCCAGCAGTCTCGGGGGCGCGAACACCGGGGAGCTGTTTTTT	CASSLGGANTGELFF
-	TRBV9	TRBJ2-3	-	TGTGCCAGCAGCGCAGTGACAGGCCGGGCCACAGATACGCAGTATTTT	CASSAVTGRATDTQYF
-	TRBV29-1	TRBJ2-5	-	TGCAGCGTTGAAATGGACAGAATTCAAGAGACCCAGTACTTC	CSVEMDRIQETQYF
-	TRBV10-3	TRBJ1-2	-	TGTGCCATCAGTGAGACCTATGGCTACACCTTC	CAISETYGYTF
-	TRBV11-2	TRBJ1-2	-	TGTGCCAGCAGCCGGGGCCAGGGGCGGAACTATGGCTACACCTTC	CASSRGQGRNYGYTF
-	TRBV27	TRBJ2-1	-	TGTGCCAGCAGTCCCATTACAGGGAGCAATGAGCAGTTCTTC	CASSPITGSNEQFF
once	TRBV10-2	TRBJ1-1	TRBD1	TGCGCCAGCGCGACAGGGAGGAACACTGAAGCTTTCTTT	CASATGRNTEAFF
-	TRBV19	TRBJ2-3	TRBD2	TGTGCCAGTAGTATAGGTAGTCTAGCGGGAGGCACAGATACGCAGTATTTT	CASSIGSLAGGTDTQYF
once	TRBV4-1	TRBJ2-6	-	TGCGCCAGCAGCCAAGGGACACTGGGCTGGGGGGCCAACGTCCTGACTTTC	CASSQGTLGWGANVLTF
-	TRBV6-5	TRBJ2-5	TRBD2	TGTGCCAGCAGTTTCATGACTAGCGGCCATCAAGAGACCCAGTACTTC	CASSFMTSGHQETQYF
-	TRBV7-9	TRBJ1-1	-	TGTGCCAGCAGCTTAACGGGACTGAACACTGAAGCTTTCTTT	CASSLTGLNTEAFF
-	TRBV25-1	TRBJ1-2	-	TGTGCCAGCAGTGAACACGACAGGCCCCTCTATGGCTACACCTTC	CASSEHDRPLYGYTF
-	TRBV29-1	TRBJ2-1	-	TGCAGCGGAAGCCTCTCTTACAATGAGCAGTTCTTC	CSGSLSYNEQFF
-	TRBV10-1	TRBJ1-1	TRBD1	TGCGCCAGCAGTCTACAGGGGGCCACTGAAGCTTTCTTT	CASSLQGATEAFF
-	TRBV19	TRBJ2-5	-	TGTGCCAGTAGTAGCAGCGATCAAGAGACCCAGTACTTC	CASSSSDQETQYF
-	TRBV10-3	TRBJ1-5	-	TGTGCCATCAGTGAGAGGGTGGGCAATCAGCCCCAGCATTTT	CAISERVGNQPQHF
-	TRBV5-4	TRBJ1-1	TRBD1	TGTGCCAGCAGCCTCCGCGACAGGGGAGGCTCTGAAGCTTTCTTT	CASSLRDRGGSEAFF
-	TRBV7-9	TRBJ2-3	-	TGTGCCAGCAGCTTAGCCCCGTCTATTACAGATACGCAGTATTTT	CASSLAPSITDTQYF
once	TRBV10-1	TRBJ2-3	-	TGCGCCAGCAGTGAGTCCCCCACAGATACGCAGTATTTT	CASSESPTDTQYF